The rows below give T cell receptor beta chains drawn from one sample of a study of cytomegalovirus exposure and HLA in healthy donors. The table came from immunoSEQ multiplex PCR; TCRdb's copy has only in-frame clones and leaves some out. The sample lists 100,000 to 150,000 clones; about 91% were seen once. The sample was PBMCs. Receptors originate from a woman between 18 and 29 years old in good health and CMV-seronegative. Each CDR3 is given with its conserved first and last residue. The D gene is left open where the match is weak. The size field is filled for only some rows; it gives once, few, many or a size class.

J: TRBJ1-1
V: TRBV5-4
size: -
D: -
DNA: TGTGCCAGCAGCTGGGAGAGCTCCCCCTGGGGAGCTTTCTTT
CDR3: CASSWESSPWGAFF

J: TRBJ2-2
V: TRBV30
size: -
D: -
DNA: TGTGCCTGGAGTGTGGAGGCAGACACCGGGGAGCTGTTTTTT
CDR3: CAWSVEADTGELFF

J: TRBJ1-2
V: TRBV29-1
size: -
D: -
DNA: TGCAGCGTTGAGGGGGGTGGCGATGGCTACACCTTC
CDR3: CSVEGGGDGYTF

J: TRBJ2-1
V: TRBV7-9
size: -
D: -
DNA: TGTGCCAGCAGCTTAGGTGGACTAAACAATGAGCAGTTCTTC
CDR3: CASSLGGLNNEQFF

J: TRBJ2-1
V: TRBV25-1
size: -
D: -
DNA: TGTGCCAGCACGGCACTAGGGATGGACAATGAGCAGTTCTTC
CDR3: CASTALGMDNEQFF

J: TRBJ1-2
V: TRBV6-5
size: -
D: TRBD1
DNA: TGTGCCAGCAGTTACCTAGAGACAGGGGGCTATGGCTACACCTTC
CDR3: CASSYLETGGYGYTF

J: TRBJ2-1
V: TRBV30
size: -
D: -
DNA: TGTGCCTGGAGTTTGAAATTGGGGGCCAATACTTACAATGAGCAGTTCTTC
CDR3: CAWSLKLGANTYNEQFF

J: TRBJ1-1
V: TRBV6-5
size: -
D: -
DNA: TGTGCCAGCAGTTACTCCGGGGCGGGGCGCAACACTGAAGCTTTCTTT
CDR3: CASSYSGAGRNTEAFF

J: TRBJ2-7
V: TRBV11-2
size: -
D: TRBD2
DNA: TGTGCCAGCAGAATGAGCTGGCGGGAGGGTTTGGAGGAGCAGTACTTC
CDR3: CASRMSWREGLEEQYF

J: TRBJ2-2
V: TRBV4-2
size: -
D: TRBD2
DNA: TGTGCCAGCAGCCAAGATCCAGCGGGAGGGCCGGACACCGGGGAGCTGTTTTTT
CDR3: CASSQDPAGGPDTGELFF

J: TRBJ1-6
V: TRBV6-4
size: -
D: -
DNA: TGTGCCAGCAGTGAGGGAGGGTTAGGAAGCTCCTATAATTCACCCCTCCACTTT
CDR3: CASSEGGLGSSYNSPLHF

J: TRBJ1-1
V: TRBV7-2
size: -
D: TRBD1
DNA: TGTGCCAGCAGCGACAGGGGCCTGGGCACTGAAGCTTTCTTT
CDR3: CASSDRGLGTEAFF

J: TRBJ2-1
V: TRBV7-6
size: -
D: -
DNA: TGTGCCAGCAGCTTAGCTTCAAGACCTACTATCTACAATGAGCAGTTCTTC
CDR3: CASSLASRPTIYNEQFF

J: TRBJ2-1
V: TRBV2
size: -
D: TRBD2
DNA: TGTGCCAGCACCGAGGGTAGCGGGGTTTACAATGAGCAGTTCTTC
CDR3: CASTEGSGVYNEQFF

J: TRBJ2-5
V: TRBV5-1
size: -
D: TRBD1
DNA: TGCGCCAGCAGCTTTAGGGACAGGACTCAAGAGACCCAGTACTTC
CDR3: CASSFRDRTQETQYF

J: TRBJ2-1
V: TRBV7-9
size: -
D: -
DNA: TGTGCCAGCAGCTTAGGGGGGGTCAGGAGCAATAATGAGCAGTTCTTC
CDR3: CASSLGGVRSNNEQFF

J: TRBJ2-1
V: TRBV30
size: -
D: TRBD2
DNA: TGTGCCGAGGGGAGGGTCAATGAGCAGTTCTTC
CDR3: CAEGRVNEQFF

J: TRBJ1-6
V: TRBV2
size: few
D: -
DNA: TGTGCCAGTACGCTGGAGGGGGGGTCTAATTCACCCCTCCACTTT
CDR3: CASTLEGGSNSPLHF

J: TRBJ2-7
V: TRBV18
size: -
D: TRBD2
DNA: TGTGCCAGCTCACCGGGACTACCTTCCTACGAGCAGTACTTC
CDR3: CASSPGLPSYEQYF

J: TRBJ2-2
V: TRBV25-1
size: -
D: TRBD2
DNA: TGTGCCAGCAGTGGACTAGCGTCTGGAGGGGAGCTGTTTTTT
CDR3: CASSGLASGGELFF

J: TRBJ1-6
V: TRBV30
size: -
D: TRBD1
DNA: TGTGCCTGGAGTTGGGACAGGGCCAAGGGTGTGGATAATTCACCCCTCCACTTT
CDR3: CAWSWDRAKGVDNSPLHF

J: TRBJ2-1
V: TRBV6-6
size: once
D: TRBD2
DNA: TGTGCCAGCAGTTACTCTGGGACTAGCGGGTCCAATGAGCAGTTCTTC
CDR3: CASSYSGTSGSNEQFF

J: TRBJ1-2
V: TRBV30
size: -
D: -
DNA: TGTGCCTGGGCGAGGTCGTATGGCTACACCTTC
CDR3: CAWARSYGYTF

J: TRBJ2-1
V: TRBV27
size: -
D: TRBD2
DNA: TGTGCCAGCAGTTTCCTCTTCCGACTAGCGGGAGGGCCTAGGGGCAATGAGCAGTTCTTC
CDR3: CASSFLFRLAGGPRGNEQFF

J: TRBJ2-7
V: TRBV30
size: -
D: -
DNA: TGTGCCTGCCAAGACAGGACGAGCTCCTACGAGCAGTACTTC
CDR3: CACQDRTSSYEQYF

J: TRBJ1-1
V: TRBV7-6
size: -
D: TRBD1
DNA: TGTGCCAGCAGCTTCGGACAGGGGAGGACTGAAGCTTTCTTT
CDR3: CASSFGQGRTEAFF

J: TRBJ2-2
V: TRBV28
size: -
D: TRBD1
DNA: TGTGCCAGCATACAGGGGGGATTGGCCGGGGAGCTGTTTTTT
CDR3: CASIQGGLAGELFF

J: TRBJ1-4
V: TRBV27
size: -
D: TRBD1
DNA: TGTGCCAGCAGGCCTGGGACAGCAACTAATGAAAAACTGTTTTTT
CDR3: CASRPGTATNEKLFF

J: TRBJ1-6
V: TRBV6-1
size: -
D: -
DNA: TGTGCCAGCAGTCCGTCTAGCTCCTATAATTCACCCCTCCACTTT
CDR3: CASSPSSSYNSPLHF

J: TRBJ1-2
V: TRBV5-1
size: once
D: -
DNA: TGCGCCAGCAGCTGGGGGGAGGAGGCCTATGGCTACACCTTC
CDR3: CASSWGEEAYGYTF

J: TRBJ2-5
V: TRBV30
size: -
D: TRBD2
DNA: TGTGCCTGGCACCCGGGACTAGCGGGTTGGTCCCAAGAGACCCAGTACTTC
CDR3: CAWHPGLAGWSQETQYF

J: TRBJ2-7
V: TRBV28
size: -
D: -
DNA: TGTGCCAGCAGTCCTAGGGGGATTCAGGGTCTCTACGAGCAGTACTTC
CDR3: CASSPRGIQGLYEQYF

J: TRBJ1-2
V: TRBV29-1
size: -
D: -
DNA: TGCAGCGTTGTGGAAGGGCGGCGGGACTATGGCTACACCTTC
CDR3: CSVVEGRRDYGYTF

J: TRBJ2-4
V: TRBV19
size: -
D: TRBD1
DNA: TGTGCCAGTAGTATCCCGAACAGGGGTTCCAAAAACATTCAGTACTTC
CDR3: CASSIPNRGSKNIQYF

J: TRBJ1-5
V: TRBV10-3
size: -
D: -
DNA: TGTGCCATCAGTGAACGGGCGGTGGGGCGGCCCCAGCATTTT
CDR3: CAISERAVGRPQHF

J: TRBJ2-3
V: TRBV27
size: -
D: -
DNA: TGTGCCAGCAGGGGTGTCGGGAAGCCCACCCGGACAGATACGCAGTATTTT
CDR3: CASRGVGKPTRTDTQYF

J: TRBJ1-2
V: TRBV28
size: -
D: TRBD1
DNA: TGTGCCAGCAGTTCGGGGACAGCTAACTATGGCTACACCTTC
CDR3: CASSSGTANYGYTF

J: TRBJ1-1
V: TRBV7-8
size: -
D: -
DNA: TGTGCCAGCAGTAAGAAACAGGGTAACACTGAAGCTTTCTTT
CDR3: CASSKKQGNTEAFF

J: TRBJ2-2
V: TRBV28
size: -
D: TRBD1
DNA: TGTGCCAGCAGTCCACACTATCCCGGGACAGCGAACACCGGGGAGCTGTTTTTT
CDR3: CASSPHYPGTANTGELFF

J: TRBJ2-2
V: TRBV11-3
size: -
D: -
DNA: TGTGCCAGCAGCTTATTCTTTCCCGGGGAGCTGTTTTTT
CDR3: CASSLFFPGELFF

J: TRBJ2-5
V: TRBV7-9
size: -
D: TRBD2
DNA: TGTGCCAGCAGCTTAAGGGGGACGGGAGGGGAGACCCAGTACTTC
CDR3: CASSLRGTGGETQYF

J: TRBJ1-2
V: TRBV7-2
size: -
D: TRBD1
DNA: TGTGCCAGCAGCTTAGGTGTCCGGACAGGGGATAGGAATGGCTACACCTTC
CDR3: CASSLGVRTGDRNGYTF

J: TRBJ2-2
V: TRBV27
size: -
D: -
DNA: TGTGCCAGCAGTCAGCAGGCCGGGGAGCTGTTTTTT
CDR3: CASSQQAGELFF

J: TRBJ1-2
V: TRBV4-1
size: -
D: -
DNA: TGCGCCAGCAGCCAAGATACCGGGTTAGGATATGGCTACACCTTC
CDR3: CASSQDTGLGYGYTF

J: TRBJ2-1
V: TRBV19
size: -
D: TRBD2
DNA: TGTGCCAGTAGTATGGCGGAGCTAGCGGGGGGCGGACTCTCCTACAATGAGCAGTTCTTC
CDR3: CASSMAELAGGGLSYNEQFF

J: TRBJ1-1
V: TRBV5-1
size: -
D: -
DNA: TGCGCCAGCAGCGGGGTTGGGGACATGAACACTGAAGCTTTCTTT
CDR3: CASSGVGDMNTEAFF

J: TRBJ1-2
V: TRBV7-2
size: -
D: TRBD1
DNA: TGTGCCAGCAGCTCTGACAGGGGGCCCTATGGCTACACCTTC
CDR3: CASSSDRGPYGYTF

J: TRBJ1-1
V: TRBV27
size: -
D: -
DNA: TGTGCCAGCAGTCCTTTACCGGACAGATCGGGTGAAGCTTTCTTT
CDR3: CASSPLPDRSGEAFF

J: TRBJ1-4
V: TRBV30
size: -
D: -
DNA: TGTGCCTGGGGTTCAGGGATACTTAATGAAAAACTGTTTTTT
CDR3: CAWGSGILNEKLFF

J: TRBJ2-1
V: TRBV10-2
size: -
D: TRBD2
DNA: TGCGCCAGCAGTGGAACTAGCGCCAACTCCTACAATGAGCAGTTCTTC
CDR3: CASSGTSANSYNEQFF

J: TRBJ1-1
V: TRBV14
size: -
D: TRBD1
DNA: TGTGCCAGCAGCACCCTGACAGGGGGCGGTGAAGCTTTCTTT
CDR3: CASSTLTGGGEAFF

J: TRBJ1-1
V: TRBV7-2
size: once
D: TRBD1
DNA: TGTGCCAGCAGCTCAGGGACAGGGAGAACTGAAGCTTTCTTT
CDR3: CASSSGTGRTEAFF

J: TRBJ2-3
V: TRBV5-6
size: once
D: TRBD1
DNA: TGTGCCAGCAGCCCAGGGGGCGGCACAGATACGCAGTATTTT
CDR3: CASSPGGGTDTQYF

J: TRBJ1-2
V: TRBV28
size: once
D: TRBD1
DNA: TGTGCCAGCAGTCTGACAGGGGCCGCCAGCTATGGCTACACCTTC
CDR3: CASSLTGAASYGYTF

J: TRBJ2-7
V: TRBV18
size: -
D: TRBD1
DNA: TGTGCCAGCTCAACCGGGACAGGGGTCTACGAGCAGTACTTC
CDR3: CASSTGTGVYEQYF